This entry lists 32 T cell receptor beta chains sequenced from one sample in a study of preoperative IRX-2 immunotherapy in early breast cancer. The sample's treatment: preoperative locoregional IRX-2 cytokine immunotherapy. The assay was immunoSEQ multiplex PCR, and TCRdb's table has in-frame clones only and misses some. The repertoire holds fewer than 70,000 clones, with approximately 94% as singletons. Sample acquisition took place from a patient treated with IRX-2 immunotherapy. These receptors came from a human donor with breast cancer.

The rearrangement uses TRBV11-2 and TRBJ1-2; 10 nucleotides agree with TRBD1. CDR1 and CDR2 from the germline V gene are SGHAT and FQNNGV. With V trimmed by 6 bases and J by 4 bases, 14 bases remained unmatched. The CDR3 is 17 residues long. CDR3 protein: CASRVDRGLEVSYGYTF. As DNA, the CDR3 is TGTGCCAGCAGGGTCGACAGGGGGCTGGAAGTTAGCTATGGCTACACCTTC.

This chain uses TRBV6-1 with TRBJ1-5; D is undetermined. Trimming pared 4 bases from V and 1 base from J, leaving 20 bases between. CDR1 and CDR2 (germline): MNHNS, SASEGT. This CDR3 has 18 amino acids. In DNA form, the CDR3 reads TGTGCCAGCAGTGCCTCGGACTCCTGGTTGTTCAGCAATCAGCCCCAGCATTTT. It yields the protein CASSASDSWLFSNQPQHF.

The chain carries TRBV19 and TRBJ1-5; perhaps TRBD1 as D (6 bases). CDR1 and CDR2 (germline): LNHDA, SQIVND (reference sequence). This CDR3 contains 16 residues. V lost 6 bases, J lost 0 bases, and 15 bases lay in between. The CDR3 reads CASSIGQFHSNQPQHF. The CDR3 DNA reads TGTGCCAGTAGCATTGGACAGTTTCATAGCAATCAGCCCCAGCATTTT.

The chain carries TRBV4-2 and TRBJ2-7; the D gene is possibly TRBD2 (6 bases). The ends were cut back, 4 bases at V and 5 bases at J, with 15 bases in the middle. The CDR3 spans 14 residues. Germline assignment: CDR1 LGHNA and CDR2 YNFKEQ. The CDR3 region has the DNA TGTGCCAGCAGCCCACCGGGGGATATGGACGAGCAGTACTTC. It is translated as CASSPPGDMDEQYF.

This clone was observed once. The chain combines TRBV5-6 with TRBJ2-7, with unresolved D. CDR3 length: 16 amino acids. V lost 5 bases and J lost 1, with 19 bases in between. From germline, CDR1 is SGHDT and CDR2 YYEEEE. As DNA, the CDR3 is TGTGCCAGCAGTCCGGTATGGGCCATGACTTCCTACGAGCAGTACTTC. Protein sequence: CASSPVWAMTSYEQYF.

This chain uses TRBV7-3 with TRBJ2-5; TRBD2 aligns across 8 bases. This CDR3 spans 17 amino acids. Germline V gene sequence: CDR1 SGHTA, CDR2 FQGTGA. Losses at the gene ends were 1 base for V and 4 bases for J; bases not matched to a gene: 11. The CDR3 nucleotides are TGTGCCAGCAGCTTAAGGTCTAGCGGGTGGGGGGCAGAGACCCAGTACTTC. It is translated as CASSLRSSGWGAETQYF.

In DNA form, the CDR3 reads TGCGCCAGCAGCCTGACTTGGGAGGGGGTTGGTTCCTACGAGCAGTACTTC. Its protein is CASSLTWEGVGSYEQYF. The chain joins TRBV5-1 to TRBJ2-5; maybe TRBD2 (7 bases). The DNA end is more similar to TRBJ2-7, so the J call may be wrong. The CDR3 runs 17 residues. Germline CDR1 reads SGHRS; CDR2 reads YFSETQ.

This chain connects TRBV7-2 to TRBJ2-3, with TRBD2 matching over 8 bases. The trim removed 3 bases at V and 6 bases at J, leaving 8 bases unmatched. This CDR3 spans 15 amino acids. In germline, CDR1 is SGHTA, CDR2 FQGNSA. The CDR3: CASSFGGGVWDTQYF. DNA of the CDR3: TGTGCCAGCAGCTTCGGGGGGGGAGTGTGGGATACGCAGTATTTT.

The V and J genes are TRBV28 and TRBJ2-7; D gene uncertain. Germline loops: CDR1 MDHEN, CDR2 SYDVKM. Trimming left V 5 bases short and J 3 bases short, with 11 bases between. The CDR3 is 13 amino acids. CDR3 nucleotides: TGTGCCAGCAGTGAACCTACGTACTACGAGCAGTACTTC. It codes for CASSEPTYYEQYF.

The V and J genes are TRBV7-9 and TRBJ1-2; D might be TRBD1 (5 bases). With 5 bases removed from V and 7 bases from J, the gap between germline ends came to 14 bases. CDR3 length: 13 residues. CDR1 and CDR2 (germline): SEHNR, FQNEAQ (reference sequence). This CDR3 is CASSPAGSAGYTF. CDR3 nucleotides: TGTGCCAGCAGCCCAGCAGGGAGCGCTGGCTACACCTTC.

The J gene is TRBJ1-5, the V gene TRBV27; a weak D match, TRBD1 (6 bases). The V end was cut by 2 bases, the J end by 9 bases, with 20 bases between. The CDR3 is made up of 16 amino acids. CDR1 and CDR2 from the germline V gene are MNHEY and SMNVEV (reference sequence). CDR3 bases: TGTGCCAGCAGTTTACGGCACGGCAGCCTACAGGGGCCCCAGCATTTT. Translating gives CASSLRHGSLQGPQHF.

V gene TRBV19 combines with J gene TRBJ2-2, with a tentative D call TRBD1 (6 bases). Trimming pared 9 bases from V and 6 bases from J, leaving 20 bases between. The CDR3 has 15 amino acids. Germline assignment: CDR1 LNHDA and CDR2 SQIVND (reference sequence). The DNA of the CDR3 is TGTGCCAGCGGAACCGGGACAATCTTTTCCGGGGAGCTGTTTTTT. Amino acids: CASGTGTIFSGELFF.

This clone has a handful of counts. The rearrangement joins TRBV6-5 to TRBJ1-2; 8 positions match TRBD1. With V trimmed by 5 bases and J by 1 base, 3 bases remained unmatched. The V gene's germline CDR1 is MNHEY and CDR2 SVGAGI. There are 14 residues in the CDR3. CDR3 region: CASSGTGGNYGYTF. The CDR3 DNA is TGTGCCAGCAGTGGGACAGGTGGTAACTATGGCTACACCTTC.

V and J are TRBV4-3 and TRBJ2-7, with TRBD2 matching 11 bases. The CDR3 consists of 16 residues. Germline values: CDR1 LGHNA, CDR2 YSLEER. J gave up 2 bases and V 1 base, and 4 bases lay outside the gene matches. The CDR3 coding sequence is TGCGCCAGCAGCCAAGTCCTAGCGGGAGGACCCTACGAGCAGTACTTC. Translated: CASSQVLAGGPYEQYF.

The chain is built from TRBV4-1 and TRBJ2-5, with D possibly TRBD2 on 5 matching bases. The DNA matches TRBJ2-7 better at its end, which makes the J call doubtful. In germline, CDR1 is MGHRA, CDR2 YSYEKL. The CDR3 is 15 amino acids. CDR3 sequence: CASSHIASRSYEQYF. The CDR3 coding sequence is TGCGCCAGCAGCCATATAGCGTCGCGCTCCTACGAGCAGTACTTC.

V and J are TRBV9 and TRBJ1-2; D ambiguous. V was clipped by 4 bases and J by 0 bases, with 13 bases between them. Per the germline V gene, CDR1 is SGDLS and CDR2 is YYNGEE. The CDR3 runs to 15 residues. The CDR3 DNA sequence: TGTGCCAGCAGCCCCACACCAATAACTAACTATGGCTACACCTTC. Amino acid sequence: CASSPTPITNYGYTF.

The chain is built from TRBV2 and TRBJ2-1; tentative D call: TRBD2 (6 bases). This CDR3 has 14 residues. Germline V gene lookup returns CDR1 SNHLY and CDR2 FYNNEI. Trimming took 8 bases from V and 7 from J, leaving 18 bases between them. This CDR3 is CASAGKEGGNEQFF. The DNA for the CDR3 is TGTGCCAGCGCAGGGAAGGAGGGCGGGAATGAGCAGTTCTTC.

The gene calls are TRBV27 and TRBJ2-3; D gene uncertain. Germline CDR1 is MNHEY and CDR2 is SMNVEV (reference sequence). The CDR3 runs to 17 residues. Deletions cut 4 bases from V and 0 bases from J, with 17 bases between. The CDR3 DNA reads TGTGCCAGCAGTTATTCTCAGCTAGGTCGAAGCACAGATACGCAGTATTTT. Protein sequence: CASSYSQLGRSTDTQYF.

This chain joins TRBV30 and TRBJ1-2; no firm D call. Germline values: CDR1 GTSNPN, CDR2 SVGIG (reference sequence). The V end lost 0 bases, the J end lost 3 bases, and 8 bases lay between the germline ends. The CDR3 is 13 amino acids. The DNA for the CDR3 is TGTGCCTGGAGTGTATCGTGGGACTATGGCTACACCTTC. This gives the protein CAWSVSWDYGYTF.

V is TRBV2 and J is TRBJ2-3, with 9 bases matching TRBD2. The CDR3 is 15 residues long. CDR1 is SNHLY, CDR2 FYNNEI, per germline. J lost 2 bases, V lost 6 bases, and 6 bases had no gene match. Written as DNA, the CDR3 is TGTGCCAGCAGGGCGACTAGCGGATCCACAGATACGCAGTATTTT. Its translation is CASRATSGSTDTQYF.

V gene TRBV4-1 combines with J gene TRBJ2-5; tentative D call: TRBD1 (5 bases). Per germline, CDR1 MGHRA and CDR2 YSYEKL. V was trimmed by 1 base and J by 2 bases, leaving 11 bases between them. The CDR3 is 15 amino acids. CDR3 residues: CASSQAPTDQETQYF. In nucleotides, the CDR3 is TGCGCCAGCAGCCAAGCCCCGACAGATCAAGAGACCCAGTACTTC.

V usage is TRBV7-9 and J usage is TRBJ1-4; unclear D gene. Looked up from germline, CDR1 is SEHNR and CDR2 is FQNEAQ (reference sequence). The CDR3 is 13 amino acids. Trimming cost V 1 base and J 8 bases, with 8 bases left between them. The CDR3 DNA is TGTGCCAGCAGCTTAGTGTCTACGGAAAAACTGTTTTTT. It translates to CASSLVSTEKLFF.

About this clone: Distinct nucleotide sequences in the sample also encode this CDR3. This chain uses TRBV9 with TRBJ1-5; D is undetermined. The V gene's germline CDR1 is SGDLS and CDR2 YYNGEE. V dropped 0 bases and J dropped 0 bases, with 7 bases sitting between them. The CDR3 covers 15 residues. This CDR3 reads CASSVGSSSNQPQHF. For the CDR3, the DNA is TGTGCCAGCAGCGTAGGCAGCTCTAGCAATCAGCCCCAGCATTTT.

The V call is TRBV28, the J call TRBJ2-7, with 9 bases fitting TRBD2. The V gene's germline CDR1 is MDHEN and CDR2 SYDVKM. This CDR3 contains 18 residues. The J segment lost 2 bases and the V segment lost 1 base, leaving 12 bases of the junction unmatched. CDR3 sequence reads: CASSLYPPLAGVAYEQYF. The DNA for the CDR3 is TGTGCCAGCAGTTTATATCCCCCCTTAGCGGGAGTCGCCTACGAGCAGTACTTC. The variable domain in full, with the rest retrieved from reference TRBV28 and TRBJ2-7, is DVKVTQSSRYLVKRTGEKVFLECVQDMDHENMFWYRQDPGLGLRLIYFSYDVKMKEKGDIPEGYSVSREKKERFSLILESASTNQTSMYLCASSLYPPLAGVAYEQYFGPGTRLTVT.

This rearrangement joins TRBV6-5 to TRBJ1-5; D gene unclear. Germline lookup yields CDR1 MNHEY and CDR2 SVGAGI. This CDR3 has 14 amino acids. The germline V and J ends were trimmed by 8 bases and 6 bases, with 17 bases remaining between them. CDR3 sequence: CASSFHGPGQPQHF. In nucleotides, the CDR3 is TGTGCCAGCTCTTTCCACGGCCCTGGTCAGCCCCAGCATTTT.

This clone has only one observation. The chain links TRBV13 to TRBJ2-4; 8 bases are shared with TRBD2. There are 16 residues in the CDR3. The J segment lost 1 base and the V segment lost 2 bases, leaving 4 bases of the junction unmatched. The germline gives CDR1 PRHDT, CDR2 FYEKMQ (reference sequence). The CDR3 loop is CASSLRASGAKNIQYF. The DNA for the CDR3 is TGTGCCAGCAGCTTAAGGGCTAGCGGGGCCAAAAACATTCAGTACTTC.

The chain employs TRBV18 and TRBJ2-7, with D maybe TRBD2 (6 bases). The CDR3 totals 15 residues. In germline, CDR1 is KGHSH, CDR2 LQKENI. V lost 0 bases, J lost 5 bases, and 14 bases lay in between. DNA of the CDR3: TGTGCCAGCTCACCACCAATTTGGGTAGCGGACGAGCAGTACTTC. This sequence encodes CASSPPIWVADEQYF.

This sequence joins TRBV7-6 and TRBJ2-7; tentatively, D is TRBD1 (6 bases). This CDR3 is built from 12 residues. V lost 2 bases and J lost 7, with 9 bases in between. CDR1 and CDR2 (germline): SGHVS, FNYEAQ. The chain's CDR3 is CASSLPQGEQYF. The CDR3, as DNA: TGTGCCAGCAGCTTACCCCAGGGGGAGCAGTACTTC.

The rearrangement uses TRBV7-9 and TRBJ2-4; 9 bases match TRBD2. The germline V gene has CDR1 SEHNR and CDR2 FQNEAQ (reference sequence). J gave up 7 bases and V 2 bases, and 12 bases lay outside the gene matches. CDR3 length: 17 residues. The CDR3 DNA reads TGTGCCAGCAGCTTAAGCCCTAGCGGGAAATTTGGGAACATTCAGTACTTC. Amino acids: CASSLSPSGKFGNIQYF.

The sample holds a few counts of this clone. The chain joins TRBV7-9 to TRBJ1-6, with D possibly TRBD1 on 5 matching bases. This CDR3 is 14 amino acids long. CDR1 is SEHNR, CDR2 FQNEAQ, per germline (reference sequence). V gave up 3 bases and J gave up 8 bases, with 11 bases separating them. The CDR3 DNA reads TGTGCCAGCAGCTTCGGCCTCAGGGATTCACCCCTCCACTTT. Protein: CASSFGLRDSPLHF.

The chain recombines TRBV18 with TRBJ2-3, with TRBD2 matching over 12 bases. CDR3 length equals 16 residues. After removal of 6 bases from V and 2 bases from J, the junction contained 6 bases not matched to a gene. CDR1 KGHSH and CDR2 LQKENI come from the germline V gene. This CDR3 is CASSPRLAGATDTQYF. The CDR3 nucleotides are TGTGCCAGCTCCCCCCGACTAGCGGGGGCCACAGATACGCAGTATTTT.

The rearrangement links TRBV28 to TRBJ2-5, with D unresolved. Per the germline V gene, CDR1 is MDHEN and CDR2 is SYDVKM. This CDR3 contains 12 residues. The V end was cut by 4 bases, the J end by 9 bases, with 12 bases between. The CDR3 sequence is CASSSPLGSQYF. In DNA form, the CDR3 reads TGTGCCAGCAGTTCCCCCCTGGGGTCCCAGTACTTC.